A single sample gave rise to the 13 T cell receptor beta chains below, sequenced in a study of shared clonotypes between healthy human individuals. The table came from immunoSEQ multiplex PCR; TCRdb's copy has only in-frame clones and leaves some out. Among roughly 400,000 clones listed, around 96% were seen once. Sequencing was carried out using memory CD8+ T cells sorted from blood. Subset here: CD45RO+ cells pooled with CCR7-negative TemRA cells. The origin of the receptors is a man under 40 in good health.

The chain recombines TRBV29-1 with TRBJ2-7, with 9 bases lining up with TRBD2. The V gene end was trimmed by 0 bases and the J gene end by 3 bases; junction bases not matched to a gene: 6. The germline V gene encodes CDR1 SQVTM and CDR2 ANQGSEA. There are 15 residues in the CDR3. CDR3 nucleotide sequence: TGCAGCGTTGAAGATCGGCGCGGGAGGGTCTACGAGCAGTACTTC. Translating it yields CSVEDRRGRVYEQYF.

The chain is built from TRBV6-6 and TRBJ2-7, with a possible D match to TRBD1 (6 bases). The V end was cut by 4 bases, the J end by 10 bases, with 17 bases between. The CDR3 is 13 amino acids. Germline-derived CDR1 and CDR2 are MNHNY and SVGAGI (reference sequence). The CDR3 DNA follows: TGTGCCAGCAGTTCCCGGGACAAGAGAGGTCAGTACTTC. This codes for CASSSRDKRGQYF.

V and J are TRBV6-5 and TRBJ2-4; 7 positions match TRBD2. Germline values: CDR1 MNHEY, CDR2 SVGAGI. V was pared by 2 bases and J by 2 bases, with 6 bases of the junction left unmatched. This CDR3 has 16 amino acids. CDR3 DNA sequence: TGTGCCAGCAGTTACGGGGGGGGTAATACCAAAAACATTCAGTACTTC. The encoded protein is CASSYGGGNTKNIQYF.

Details on this clone: Different DNA sequences within this sample yield the same CDR3. The chain carries TRBV7-2 and TRBJ2-2, with D possibly matching TRBD1 (6 bases). V dropped 3 bases and J dropped 5 bases, with 10 bases sitting between them. Per germline, CDR1 SGHTA and CDR2 FQGNSA. The CDR3 spans 14 residues. The CDR3 sequence is CASSLNRDTGELFF. DNA for the CDR3: TGTGCCAGCAGCTTGAACAGGGATACCGGGGAGCTGTTTTTT.

This clone appeared once. The V call is TRBV9, the J call TRBJ1-1; D gene ambiguous. V was trimmed by 3 bases and J by 2 bases, leaving 11 bases between them. Germline V gives CDR1 SGDLS, CDR2 YYNGEE. The CDR3 has 14 amino acids. In DNA form, the CDR3 reads TGTGCCAGCAGCGCGGGCAGACCTAACACTGAAGCTTTCTTT. As protein: CASSAGRPNTEAFF.

The chain combines TRBV28 with TRBJ2-1; D ambiguous. Germline V gene lookup returns CDR1 MDHEN and CDR2 SYDVKM. The CDR3 runs 14 residues. V was trimmed by 5 bases and J by 0 bases, leaving 8 bases between them. The CDR3, as DNA: TGTGCCAGCAGTGCTTCTAGCTCCTACAATGAGCAGTTCTTC. It translates to CASSASSSYNEQFF.

The V and J genes are TRBV4-1 and TRBJ2-7, with TRBD2 matching 10 bases. The V gene's germline CDR1 is MGHRA and CDR2 YSYEKL. With V trimmed by 2 bases and J by 2 bases, 6 bases remained unmatched. The CDR3 has 16 amino acids. DNA for the CDR3: TGCGCCAGCAGCCAACGACCTAGCGGGAGCCCCTACGAGCAGTACTTC. Translating gives CASSQRPSGSPYEQYF.

V usage is TRBV14 and J usage is TRBJ2-3; 8 positions match TRBD2. The V gene's germline CDR1 is SGHDN and CDR2 FVKESK. V trimming: 0 bases; J trimming: 4 bases; junction bases outside the gene matches: 9. This CDR3 is built from 17 residues. The CDR3 bases are TGTGCCAGCAGCCAAGATATAAGCGGGAGAAGTGCAGATACGCAGTATTTT. Translation gives CASSQDISGRSADTQYF.

The V call is TRBV5-4, the J call TRBJ2-3; 7 bases line up with TRBD2. CDR1 is SGHNT and CDR2 is YYREEE in the germline V gene (reference sequence). The V segment lost 1 base and the J segment 2 bases; nucleotides outside the gene matches: 7. CDR3 length equals 16 residues. This chain's CDR3 is CASSLPSSGYTDTQYF. CDR3 bases: TGTGCCAGCAGCTTGCCGTCTAGCGGATACACAGATACGCAGTATTTT.

The J gene is TRBJ2-5, the V gene TRBV27; 11 bases map to TRBD2. Looked up from germline, CDR1 is MNHEY and CDR2 is SMNVEV (reference sequence). The CDR3 contains 14 residues. V lost 6 bases, J lost 4 bases, and 4 bases stayed unmatched. CDR3 DNA: TGTGCCAGCAGACTAGCGGGAGTCGGAGAGACCCAGTACTTC. Amino acids: CASRLAGVGETQYF.

This chain links TRBV6-6 with TRBJ2-5; D remains unclear. Per germline, CDR1 MNHNY and CDR2 SVGAGI (reference sequence). Trimming took off 2 bases at V and 6 bases at J, with 7 bases between the two ends. CDR3 length equals 12 residues. The CDR3 nucleotides read TGTGCCAGCAGTTACACCCCCAAGACCCAGTACTTC. Translation gives CASSYTPKTQYF.

The rearrangement joins TRBV11-2 to TRBJ2-7; 7 positions match TRBD2. The CDR3 length is 15 residues. Per germline, CDR1 SGHAT and CDR2 FQNNGV. V lost 1 base, J lost 5 bases, and 8 bases stayed unmatched. CDR3 loop: CASSLAGGSTNEQYF. The CDR3 region has the DNA TGTGCCAGCAGCTTAGCAGGCGGGAGTACAAACGAGCAGTACTTC.

The V call is TRBV30, the J call TRBJ2-3, with TRBD2 matching over 7 bases. The V segment lost 0 bases and the J segment 1 base; nucleotides outside the gene matches: 10. This CDR3 has 17 amino acids. The germline V gene encodes CDR1 GTSNPN and CDR2 SVGIG (reference sequence). The CDR3 DNA sequence: TGTGCCTGGAGTGTATCCCGGGCTAGCGGACGCACAGATACGCAGTATTTT. It encodes CAWSVSRASGRTDTQYF.